Shown below are 14 T cell receptor beta chains from a single sample sequenced in a study of spatial heterogeneity in lung cancer. The study, taken as a whole, reports: The study found that expanded intratumoral alpha and beta TCR counts tracked tumor mutation counts.

A single record per CDR3 protein comes from TCRdb applying MiXCR to the 5' RACE reads. The table records about 8,400 distinct CDR3 sequences, about 8% of them present only once. Time point indicated: sample taken at primary tumor resection. Antigens for these TCRs are unknown. The sample consisted of lung tumor tissue, taken at surgery. The receptors here all came from a male donor with early-stage non-small cell lung cancer.

This clonotype was picked up many times. The genes are TRBV7-9 and TRBJ1-1; D gene ambiguous. CDR3 length equals 15 residues. V gave up 1 base and J gave up 4 bases, with 13 bases separating them. Germline V gene sequence: CDR1 SEHNR, CDR2 FQNEAQ (reference sequence). The CDR3 is CASSLGSLWGTEAFF. The CDR3 coding sequence is TGTGCCAGCAGCTTAGGGTCACTCTGGGGCACTGAAGCTTTCTTT.

In this sample, this clonotype is medium-sized (0.01 to 0.1%). The chain recombines TRBV3-1 with TRBJ1-1, with 7 bases that match TRBD1. Germline V CDR1 and CDR2: LGHDT, YNNKEL (reference sequence). V lost 6 bases, J lost 5 bases, and 9 bases stayed unmatched. There are 14 residues in the CDR3. The CDR3 loop reads CASRQTGAETEAFF. CDR3 nucleotide sequence: TGTGCCAGCAGACAAACAGGGGCGGAAACTGAAGCTTTCTTT. The full variable domain, rest sourced from reference TRBV3-1 and TRBJ1-1, is DTAVSQTPKYLVTQMGNDKSIKCEQNLGHDTMYWYKQDSKKFLKIMFSYNNKELIINETVPNRFSPKSPDKAHLNLHINSLELGDSAVYFCASRQTGAETEAFFGQGTRLTVV.

By proportion, this clonotype is medium-sized. The chain has TRBV5-6 and TRBJ2-4; D might be TRBD1 (5 bases). V shed 0 bases and J shed 7 bases, with 11 bases lying between them. This CDR3 is built from 14 residues. CDR1 SGHDT and CDR2 YYEEEE come from the germline V gene. The CDR3 is CASSLARARNIQYF. The CDR3 nucleotides are TGTGCCAGCAGCTTGGCCAGGGCGAGGAACATTCAGTACTTC. Full variable domain (missing parts from reference TRBV5-6 and TRBJ2-4): DAGVTQSPTHLIKTRGQQVTLRCSPKSGHDTVSWYQQALGQGPQFIFQYYEEEERQRGNFPDRFSGHQFPNYSSELNVNALLLGDSALYLCASSLARARNIQYFGAGTRLSVL.

This clonotype was counted at least ten times. The CDR3 DNA follows: TGCGCCAGCAGCCGCCGGGACAGGAGAAACACTGAAGCTTTCTTT. It yields the protein CASSRRDRRNTEAFF. The rearrangement links TRBV5-1 to TRBJ1-1, with 8 positions matching TRBD1. Germline V gives CDR1 SGHRS, CDR2 YFSETQ. The V and J ends lost 4 bases and 2 bases, in that order; junction bases with no gene match: 7. The CDR3 has 15 amino acids.

This clonotype is medium-sized (0.01 to 0.1%) by share. V and J are TRBV18 and TRBJ1-1, with TRBD1 as a possible D gene (6 bases). With 2 bases removed from V and 4 bases from J, the gap between germline ends came to 11 bases. CDR1 and CDR2 (germline): KGHSH, LQKENI. This CDR3 has 14 residues. In DNA form, the CDR3 reads TGTGCCAGCTCACCATGGGGGGCAGGCACTGAAGCTTTCTTT. Translation: CASSPWGAGTEAFF.

Relative to its sample, this clonotype is medium-sized (0.01 to 0.1%). The V call is TRBV10-3, the J call TRBJ2-3; 10 bases agree with TRBD2. CDR3 length: 15 residues. The germline V gene has CDR1 ENHRY and CDR2 SYGVKD. Trimming at V came to 2 bases and at J to 4 bases, leaving 3 bases not matched to a gene. The DNA of the CDR3 is TGTGCCATCAGTGAGCCGGGACTAGCGTCAGATACGCAGTATTTT. Translation gives CAISEPGLASDTQYF.

This clonotype showed up many times. The J gene is TRBJ2-5, the V gene TRBV5-1; TRBD2 is a possible D gene (5 bases). CDR3 length: 16 amino acids. V was shortened by 0 bases and J by 4 bases, with 16 bases between the two germline ends. Germline V gene lookup returns CDR1 SGHRS and CDR2 YFSETQ. The CDR3 region is CASSLGADPAGETQYF. The CDR3 nucleotides are TGCGCCAGCAGCTTGGGCGCGGACCCTGCGGGAGAGACCCAGTACTTC.

This clonotype is medium-sized within its sample. The chain links TRBV10-3 to TRBJ1-2; no clear D gene. Trimming shortened V by 8 bases and J by 5 bases, and 6 bases separated the two germline ends. The CDR3 sequence is 10 residues long. Germline values: CDR1 ENHRY, CDR2 SYGVKD. The CDR3 nucleotides read TGTGCCATCGGCCAGTATGGCTACACCTTC. It yields the protein CAIGQYGYTF.

The V and J genes are TRBV20-1 and TRBJ2-1, with 7 positions matching TRBD1. The V and J ends lost 6 bases and 4 bases, in that order; junction bases with no gene match: 6. This CDR3 has 13 residues. Germline V CDR1 and CDR2: DFQATT, SNEGSKA (reference sequence). The CDR3 bases are TGCAGTGCATCGGGACAGAAGTACAATGAGCAGTTCTTC. It specifies CSASGQKYNEQFF.

By proportion, this clonotype is medium-sized (0.01 to 0.1%). The chain carries TRBV28 and TRBJ1-2; TRBD1 agrees at 7 bases. Germline CDR1 MDHEN, CDR2 SYDVKM. J gave up 3 bases and V 4 bases, and 14 bases lay outside the gene matches. The length of the CDR3 is 17 residues. The DNA of the CDR3 is TGTGCCAGCAGTTCAGGGGGATCCCAGGGGAATGACTATGGCTACACCTTC. It codes for CASSSGGSQGNDYGYTF.

In its sample, this clonotype was seen a few times. This chain joins TRBV9 and TRBJ2-3; possibly TRBD1 for D (5 bases). CDR3 length: 14 residues. The V end lost 0 bases, the J end lost 7 bases, and 12 bases lay between the germline ends. Germline V gene sequence: CDR1 SGDLS, CDR2 YYNGEE. The CDR3 reads CASSVEDSSNTQYF. In nucleotides, the CDR3 is TGTGCCAGCAGCGTAGAAGACAGCTCGAATACGCAGTATTTT.

This clonotype qualifies as medium-sized. The V call is TRBV5-1, the J call TRBJ2-6; D gene uncertain. The length of the CDR3 is 16 residues. Looked up from germline, CDR1 is SGHRS and CDR2 is YFSETQ. The ends were cut back, 3 bases at V and 0 bases at J, with 10 bases in the middle. CDR3 in amino acids: CASSSGGPSGANVLTF. CDR3 DNA: TGCGCCAGCAGCTCTGGTGGGCCCTCTGGGGCCAACGTCCTGACTTTC.

This clonotype was recorded many times. The J gene is TRBJ1-2, the V gene TRBV12-5; TRBD1 matches at 7 bases. The CDR3 runs to 13 residues. CDR1 is LGHNT and CDR2 is FRNRAP in the germline V gene. V trimming: 7 bases; J trimming: 4 bases; junction bases outside the gene matches: 6. The DNA for the CDR3 is TGTGCTAGTGCCCTGACAGGGCGCTATGGCTACACCTTC. Translating gives CASALTGRYGYTF.

This clonotype was picked up a small number of times. The rearrangement joins TRBV2 to TRBJ2-7; 7 bases agree with TRBD2. The junction had 7 bases not matched to a gene; V was cut back by 5 bases and J by 6 bases. The CDR3 sequence is 13 residues long. Germline CDR1 and CDR2: SNHLY and FYNNEI. The CDR3 DNA is TGTGCCAGCAGTCCGCAGGTAGCGGGCGAGCAGTACTTC. Residues: CASSPQVAGEQYF.